These 23 T cell receptor beta chains came from one sample sequenced in a study of cytomegalovirus exposure and HLA in healthy donors. The PCR employed 60 Vbeta primers together with 13 Jbeta primers. Here immunoSEQ multiplex PCR was the method, and the copy in TCRdb shows in-frame clones only, minus some. The sample's table shows tens of thousands of clones. The sample comprised PBMCs. These receptors came from a man aged 30-40 years in good health and CMV-seronegative.

The gene calls are TRBV29-1 and TRBJ1-1, with D possibly matching TRBD1 (6 bases). The CDR3 has 16 amino acids. Trimming removed 7 bases from V and 0 bases from J, with 21 bases in between. From germline, CDR1 is SQVTM and CDR2 ANQGSEA. CDR3 in DNA: TGCAGCGCCCAGGGGAGACGAGGTTCTGTGAACACTGAAGCTTTCTTT. It codes for CSAQGRRGSVNTEAFF.

The chain carries TRBV30 and TRBJ2-7; D gene ambiguous. V dropped 7 bases and J dropped 2 bases, with 15 bases sitting between them. This CDR3 contains 13 residues. CDR1 GTSNPN and CDR2 SVGIG come from the germline V gene (reference sequence). The CDR3 spells CASFSGGAYEQYF. CDR3 nucleotide sequence: TGTGCCTCTTTTTCCGGCGGAGCCTACGAGCAGTACTTC.

The gene calls are TRBV6-1 and TRBJ2-5; D is perhaps TRBD2 (6 bases). Germline-derived CDR1 and CDR2 are MNHNS and SASEGT. Trimming shortened V by 7 bases and J by 5 bases, and 20 bases separated the two germline ends. This CDR3 spans 15 amino acids. CDR3 protein: CASTYVGGARETQYF. CDR3 in DNA: TGTGCCAGCACCTACGTCGGGGGAGCTCGGGAGACCCAGTACTTC.

V is TRBV19 and J is TRBJ2-7; 10 bases line up with TRBD1. V gave up 11 bases and J gave up 1 base; unmatched junction bases: 8. Germline values: CDR1 LNHDA, CDR2 SQIVND (reference sequence). The CDR3 runs to 14 residues. The CDR3 region is CASKPGQGSYEQYF. CDR3 sequence (DNA): TGTGCCTCCAAACCGGGACAGGGGTCCTACGAGCAGTACTTC.

V and J are TRBV6-1 and TRBJ2-3, with 8 positions matching TRBD2. The germline gives CDR1 MNHNS, CDR2 SASEGT. The CDR3 length is 16 residues. Germline trimming cut 2 bases from V and 0 bases from J; bases unmatched to any gene: 4. CDR3 bases: TGTGCCAGCAGTGAACTATGGACTAGCAGCACAGATACGCAGTATTTT. Translating gives CASSELWTSSTDTQYF.

The J gene is TRBJ2-5, the V gene TRBV30, with 14 bases matching TRBD2. The CDR3 is 16 residues long. CDR1 is GTSNPN and CDR2 is SVGIG in the germline V gene (reference sequence). V was pared by 5 bases and J by 4 bases, with 9 bases of the junction left unmatched. CDR3 region: CAWSGTSGSFGETQYF. CDR3 nucleotides: TGTGCCTGGTCCGGGACTAGCGGGAGTTTCGGAGAGACCCAGTACTTC.

V usage is TRBV6-1 and J usage is TRBJ2-3; D gene ambiguous. The CDR3 is 14 amino acids. V gave up 7 bases and J gave up 2 bases, with 13 bases separating them. Germline V gene lookup returns CDR1 MNHNS and CDR2 SASEGT. DNA of the CDR3: TGTGCCAGCACCAAGGCTGGAGTCACAGATACGCAGTATTTT. Translation gives CASTKAGVTDTQYF.

The rearrangement uses TRBV29-1 and TRBJ2-7; 11 nucleotides align to TRBD1. Germline CDR1 reads SQVTM; CDR2 reads ANQGSEA. The V segment lost 7 bases and the J segment 6 bases; nucleotides outside the gene matches: 5. The length of the CDR3 is 12 residues. The CDR3 loop is CSGTGGGSEQYF. CDR3 nucleotides: TGCAGCGGGACAGGGGGCGGCAGCGAGCAGTACTTC.

The chain combines TRBV6-5 with TRBJ1-1; D perhaps matches TRBD1 (5 bases). V shed 6 bases and J shed 1 base, with 15 bases lying between them. This CDR3 has 15 amino acids. Germline V gene data show CDR1 as MNHEY and CDR2 as SVGAGI. CDR3 DNA: TGTGCCAGCAGCGACCTCGGGGGAGGGAACACTGAAGCTTTCTTT. Translating gives CASSDLGGGNTEAFF.

This chain links TRBV7-8 with TRBJ1-6; 10 nucleotides align to TRBD1. V gave up 6 bases and J gave up 5 bases; unmatched junction bases: 10. The germline gives CDR1 SGHVS, CDR2 FQNEAQ. The CDR3 has 17 residues. The DNA for the CDR3 is TGTGCCAGCAGAGGGGACAGGGGTGCTGGTCATAATTCACCCCTCCACTTT. Protein: CASRGDRGAGHNSPLHF.

The J gene is TRBJ1-1, the V gene TRBV30; no clear D gene. V lost 2 bases and J lost 2, with 9 bases in between. Germline lookup yields CDR1 GTSNPN and CDR2 SVGIG (reference sequence). This CDR3 spans 13 amino acids. The CDR3 nucleotides are TGTGCCTGGAGTAACTCCCCCAACACTGAAGCTTTCTTT. Translating it yields CAWSNSPNTEAFF.

The chain carries TRBV15 and TRBJ2-7; 7 bases are a match to TRBD1. This CDR3 is built from 15 residues. CDR1 is LNHNV, CDR2 YYDKDF, per germline (reference sequence). Germline trimming cut 8 bases from V and 0 bases from J; bases unmatched to any gene: 10. DNA for the CDR3: TGTGCCACCTCCGTCTCGAGGGACAGCTCCTACGAGCAGTACTTC. Its translation: CATSVSRDSSYEQYF.

The chain uses TRBV29-1 and TRBJ2-6, with D maybe TRBD1 (5 bases). Trimming took 3 bases from V and 4 from J, leaving 7 bases between them. The CDR3 loop spans 13 amino acids. Germline V gives CDR1 SQVTM, CDR2 ANQGSEA. CDR3 residues: CSVDGAGANVLTF. CDR3 sequence (DNA): TGCAGCGTTGATGGGGCGGGGGCCAACGTCCTGACTTTC. Supplemented by reference TRBV29-1 and TRBJ2-6, the full variable domain reads SAVISQKPSRDICQRGTSLTIQCQVDSQVTMMFWYRQQPGQSLTLIATANQGSEATYESGFVIDKFPISRPNLTFSTLTVSNMSPEDSSIYLCSVDGAGANVLTFGAGSRLTVL.

The rearrangement links TRBV4-3 to TRBJ1-1; D may be TRBD1 (5 bases). From germline, CDR1 is LGHNA and CDR2 YSLEER. Trimming removed 0 bases at V and 8 bases at J, with 10 bases between. The length of the CDR3 is 13 residues. CDR3 DNA sequence: TGCGCCAGCAGCCAAGAACCGGGACTCGAAGCTTTCTTT. This translates into CASSQEPGLEAFF.

The chain uses TRBV9 and TRBJ1-1; 8 bases are a match to TRBD1. Germline CDR1 is SGDLS and CDR2 is YYNGEE. The CDR3 is 12 amino acids. With V trimmed by 4 bases and J by 8 bases, 4 bases remained unmatched. The CDR3 coding sequence is TGTGCCAGCAGCCCCGGACAGGGAGAAGCTTTCTTT. This gives the protein CASSPGQGEAFF.

The V gene is TRBV5-6, the J gene TRBJ2-5, with D possibly TRBD1 on 6 matching bases. The V and J ends lost 2 bases and 1 base respectively, with 12 bases between them. The CDR3 extends over 15 amino acids. CDR1 and CDR2 (germline): SGHDT, YYEEEE. The CDR3 loop is CASSFLQGPQETQYF. In DNA, the CDR3 is TGTGCCAGCAGCTTTCTACAGGGTCCCCAAGAGACCCAGTACTTC.

This chain uses TRBV29-1 with TRBJ1-2, with 7 positions matching TRBD1. The V gene end was trimmed by 0 bases and the J gene end by 3 bases; junction bases not matched to a gene: 4. Germline CDR1 reads SQVTM; CDR2 reads ANQGSEA. The CDR3 is 14 amino acids. The CDR3 coding sequence is TGCAGCGTTGAAGATCGGGACAGATACTATGGCTACACCTTC. This translates into CSVEDRDRYYGYTF.

The chain uses TRBV5-1 and TRBJ2-1; 12 positions agree with TRBD2. The CDR3 has 22 residues. Losses at the gene ends were 0 bases for V and 4 bases for J; bases not matched to a gene: 20. CDR1 and CDR2 (germline): SGHRS, YFSETQ. The CDR3 DNA reads TGCGCCAGCAGCTTGGGAAGGAAACAGTTTGGACTAGCGGGGACAGATTACAATGAGCAGTTCTTC. Protein product: CASSLGRKQFGLAGTDYNEQFF.

About this clone: The junction does not match germline at one end; this may be a read error. The V gene is TRBV2, the J gene TRBJ1-1; 9 bases match TRBD1. Germline CDR1 and CDR2: SNHLY and FYNNEI. The length of the CDR3 is 12 residues. As DNA, the CDR3 is TGTACCAGCATTTCCGGGACAGGGTTAGCTTTCTTT. Residues: CTSISGTGLAFF.

J is TRBJ1-5 and V is TRBV7-2; 11 nucleotides agree with TRBD1. The ends lost 5 bases at V and 1 base at J; junction bases unmatched: 7. This CDR3 contains 17 residues. Germline CDR1 SGHTA, CDR2 FQGNSA. As DNA, the CDR3 is TGTGCCAGCAGCCGAGGGACAGGGGGTCGAAGCAATCAGCCCCAGCATTTT. Amino acid sequence: CASSRGTGGRSNQPQHF.

The V gene is TRBV7-3, the J gene TRBJ2-2; a weak D match, TRBD2 (5 bases). The CDR3 length is 13 residues. Per the germline V gene, CDR1 is SGHTA and CDR2 is FQGTGA. V lost 10 bases, J lost 1 base, and 10 bases lay in between. The CDR3 reads CATEDGNTGELFF. The CDR3 region has the DNA TGTGCCACGGAGGACGGGAACACCGGGGAGCTGTTTTTT.

The chain joins TRBV5-1 to TRBJ2-7, with a weak D call TRBD2 (6 bases). This CDR3 spans 14 amino acids. Germline CDR1 is SGHRS and CDR2 is YFSETQ. Trimming removed 2 bases at V and 6 bases at J, with 15 bases between. The CDR3 coding sequence is TGCGCCAGCAGCTTAGGAGGGGCAGGCGGCGAGCAGTACTTC. It specifies CASSLGGAGGEQYF.

The chain joins TRBV6-4 to TRBJ2-7; D might be TRBD1 (6 bases). The CDR3 is made up of 13 amino acids. V was cut by 4 bases and J by 4 bases, with 11 bases left in between. Germline values: CDR1 MRHNA, CDR2 SNTAGT. CDR3 DNA sequence: TGTGCCAGCAGTGCCGAACAGGGATACGAGCAGTACTTC. Translation gives CASSAEQGYEQYF.